The subject of this entry is one T cell receptor beta chain. The target antigen is unknown. The data are from a study of T cell responses to AZD1222 COVID-19 vaccine. Whole-study findings and limits: Baseline seropositivity characterized only 5 to 7 AZD1222 recipients.

Libraries were prepared by immunoSEQ multiplex PCR; TCRdb keeps only in-frame clonotypes and omits some of them. The sample holds roughly 140,000 clones, about 88% seen once. With 3 bases removed from V and 2 bases from J, the gap between germline ends came to 13 bases. Germline-derived CDR1 and CDR2 are LNHDA and SQIVND (reference sequence). This CDR3 contains 15 residues. This TCR was sampled from an adult in good health. V usage is TRBV19 and J usage is TRBJ1-1, with D uncertain. The material was peripheral blood, obtained on day 0 of AZD1222 vaccination. Written as DNA, the CDR3 is TGTGCCAGTAGTATCCTTGTCAGGAGCAACACTGAAGCTTTCTTT. It codes for CASSILVRSNTEAFF. The whole variable domain, remainder taken from reference TRBV19 and TRBJ1-1, is DGGITQSPKYLFRKEGQNVTLSCEQNLNHDAMYWYRQDPGQGLRLIYYSQIVNDFQKGDIAEGYSVSREKKESFPLTVTSAQKNPTAFYLCASSILVRSNTEAFFGQGTRLTVV.